This record covers a single T cell receptor beta chain. What it binds is unknown. CDR1 and CDR2 from the germline V gene are SQVTM and ANQGSEA. The CDR3 covers 15 residues. These data come from a study of shared clonotypes between healthy human individuals. Findings and limits, study-wide: An expected dependence of interdonor clonotype sharing on sequencing depth was noted. Of the naive CD4 clonotypes, around 4.8% were shared across a few donors.

The deep-level immunoSEQ assay was used. TCRdb's table, derived via immunoSEQ multiplex PCR, lists solely in-frame clones and lacks some. Of some 2,500,000 clones detected, roughly 90% appear once; the ten largest clones hold 0.3% to 0.4%. The material sequenced was naive CD4+ T cells from PBMCs. Specified subset: CD45RA+ positively selected. The TCR sequence derives from a man between 18 and 29 years old in good health. Some clones in this sample may be carry-over from other donors' samples. The rearrangement joins TRBV29-1 to TRBJ2-5; possibly TRBD1 for D (6 bases). The end of the DNA fits TRBJ2-7 better, so the J call may be wrong. DNA of the CDR3: TGCAGCGTTTGTTTTCTTGGACAGCCGACCTACGAGCAGTACTTC. This translates into CSVCFLGQPTYEQYF.